This T cell receptor beta chain was recovered during a study of blood T cell repertoires in COVID-19. Background on the study: Nucleic acid was either cDNA or gDNA, and it came from T cells, B-cell-depleted T cells, or PBMCs.

With V trimmed by 6 bases and J by 4 bases, 7 bases remained unmatched. CDR1 is KGHSH and CDR2 is LQKENI in the germline V gene. The CDR3 extends over 16 amino acids. Original analysis: Reference gene primer amplification in the assay estimated nucleated cell counts. TCRdb's copy holds only in-frame clones and misses some; the assay was immunoSEQ multiplex PCR. V and J calls and clone size are given by that table; D and trimming were obtained from the DNA. The sample holds approximately 260,000 clones; approximately 88% are singletons and the top ten take approximately 2.2%. Sequences were obtained from peripheral blood. The J gene is TRBJ2-3, the V gene TRBV18; 13 bases align to TRBD2. The clonotype was recovered from a man aged 50 or older with acute or convalescent COVID-19. CDR3 sequence (DNA): TGTGCCAGCTCGGGAGGACTAGCGGGGGTTGCAGATACGCAGTATTTT. Its protein product is CASSGGLAGVADTQYF. Full variable domain (remainder filled in from reference TRBV18 and TRBJ2-3): NAGVMQNPRHLVRRRGQEARLRCSPMKGHSHVYWYRQLPEEGLKFMVYLQKENIIDESGMPKERFSAEFPKEGPSILRIQQVVRGDSAAYFCASSGGLAGVADTQYFGPGTRLTVL.